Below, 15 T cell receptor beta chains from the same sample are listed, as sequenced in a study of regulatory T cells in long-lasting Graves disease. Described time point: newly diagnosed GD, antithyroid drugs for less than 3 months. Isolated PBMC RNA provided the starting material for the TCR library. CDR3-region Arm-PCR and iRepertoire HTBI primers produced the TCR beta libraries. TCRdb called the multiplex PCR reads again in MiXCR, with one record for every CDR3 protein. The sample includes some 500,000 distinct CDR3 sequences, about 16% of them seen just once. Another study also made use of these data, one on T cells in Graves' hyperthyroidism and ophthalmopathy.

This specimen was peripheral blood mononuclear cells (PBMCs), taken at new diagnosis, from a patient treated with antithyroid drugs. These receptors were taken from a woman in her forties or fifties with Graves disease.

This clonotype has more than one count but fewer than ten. CDR3 nucleotide sequence: TGTGCCAGCAGCCCCCTGGCCGGCCGGGGGGGTGAGACCCAGTACTTC. Translating it yields CASSPLAGRGGETQYF. This rearrangement joins TRBV6-2 or TRBV6-3 to TRBJ2-5; the match to TRBD2 covers 8 bases. This CDR3 has 16 residues. J gave up 5 bases and V 6 bases, and 14 bases lay outside the gene matches. The germline V gene has CDR1 MNHEY and CDR2 SVGEGT.

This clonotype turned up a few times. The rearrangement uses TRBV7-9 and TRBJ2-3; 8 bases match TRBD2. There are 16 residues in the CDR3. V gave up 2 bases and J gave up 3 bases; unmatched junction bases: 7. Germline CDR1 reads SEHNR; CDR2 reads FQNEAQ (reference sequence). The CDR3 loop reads CASSLSPGGVTDTQYF. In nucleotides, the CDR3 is TGTGCCAGCAGCTTATCACCGGGGGGGGTGACAGATACGCAGTATTTT. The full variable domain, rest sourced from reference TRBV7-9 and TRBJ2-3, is DTGVSQNPRHKITKRGQNVTFRCDPISEHNRLYWYRQTLGQGPEFLTYFQNEAQLEKSRLLSDRFSAERPKGSFSTLEIQRTEQGDSAMYLCASSLSPGGVTDTQYFGPGTRLTVL.

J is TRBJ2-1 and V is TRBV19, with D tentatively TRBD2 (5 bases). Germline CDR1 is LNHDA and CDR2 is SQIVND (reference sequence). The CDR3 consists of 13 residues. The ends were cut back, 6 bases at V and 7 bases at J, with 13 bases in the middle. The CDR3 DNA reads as TGTGCCAGTAGCGATCGGGGTTGGAATGAGCAGTTCTTC. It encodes CASSDRGWNEQFF.

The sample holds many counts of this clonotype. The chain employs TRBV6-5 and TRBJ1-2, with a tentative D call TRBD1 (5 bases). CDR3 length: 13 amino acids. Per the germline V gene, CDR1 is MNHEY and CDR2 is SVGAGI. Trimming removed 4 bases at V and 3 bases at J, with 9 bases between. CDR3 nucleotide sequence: TGTGCCAGCAGTTTTCAGGGAGACTATGGCTACACCTTC. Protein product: CASSFQGDYGYTF.

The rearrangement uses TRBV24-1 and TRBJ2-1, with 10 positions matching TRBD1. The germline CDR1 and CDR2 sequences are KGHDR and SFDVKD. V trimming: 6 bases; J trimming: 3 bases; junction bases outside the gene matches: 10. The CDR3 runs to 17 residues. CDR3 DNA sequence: TGTGCCACCAGTCCCTTGGGGGGGACAGGGGTCTACAATGAGCAGTTCTTC. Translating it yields CATSPLGGTGVYNEQFF.

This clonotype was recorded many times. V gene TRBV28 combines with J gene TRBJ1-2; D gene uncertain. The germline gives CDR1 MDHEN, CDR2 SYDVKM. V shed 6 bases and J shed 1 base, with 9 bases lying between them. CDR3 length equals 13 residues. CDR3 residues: CASSPGLNYGYTF. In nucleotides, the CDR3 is TGTGCCAGCAGCCCAGGACTTAACTATGGCTACACCTTC.

The CDR3: CASSLQGTSDEQYF. The CDR3 DNA is TGTGCCAGCAGCCTCCAAGGGACTAGCGATGAGCAGTACTTC. The rearrangement uses TRBV7-9 and TRBJ2-7; 10 bases are shared with TRBD2. The CDR3 loop spans 14 amino acids. CDR1 is SEHNR, CDR2 FQNEAQ, per germline (reference sequence). The junction had 8 bases not matched to a gene; V was cut back by 5 bases and J by 7 bases.

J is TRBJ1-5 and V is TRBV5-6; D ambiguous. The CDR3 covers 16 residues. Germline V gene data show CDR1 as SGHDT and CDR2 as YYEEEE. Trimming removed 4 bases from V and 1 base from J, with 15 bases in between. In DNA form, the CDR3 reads TGTGCCAGCAGCGAAATGGGTTTCATAAGCAATCAGCCCCAGCATTTT. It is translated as CASSEMGFISNQPQHF. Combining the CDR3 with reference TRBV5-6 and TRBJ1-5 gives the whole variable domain DAGVTQSPTHLIKTRGQQVTLRCSPKSGHDTVSWYQQALGQGPQFIFQYYEEEERQRGNFPDRFSGHQFPNYSSELNVNALLLGDSALYLCASSEMGFISNQPQHFGDGTRLSIL.

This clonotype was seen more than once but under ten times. The CDR3 nucleotides are TGCGCCAGCAGCTCCGGACTAGCGGGGCCCTCCTACAATGAGCAGTTCTTC. It yields the protein CASSSGLAGPSYNEQFF. The chain joins TRBV5-1 to TRBJ2-1, with 12 bases that match TRBD2. CDR1 and CDR2 from the germline V gene are SGHRS and YFSETQ. V shed 3 bases and J 0 bases; nucleotides not matched to a gene: 4. This CDR3 spans 17 amino acids.

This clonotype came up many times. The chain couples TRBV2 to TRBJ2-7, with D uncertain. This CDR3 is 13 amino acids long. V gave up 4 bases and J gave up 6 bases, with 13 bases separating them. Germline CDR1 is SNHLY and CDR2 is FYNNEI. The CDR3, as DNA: TGTGCCAGCAGTGTCCTGGAGTTTAGCGAGCAGTACTTC. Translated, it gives CASSVLEFSEQYF.

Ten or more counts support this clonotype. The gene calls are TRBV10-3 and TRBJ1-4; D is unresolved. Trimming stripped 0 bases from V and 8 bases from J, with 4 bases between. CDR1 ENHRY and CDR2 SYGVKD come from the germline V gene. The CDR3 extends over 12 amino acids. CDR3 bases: TGTGCCATCAGTGAGTCCGAGGAAAAACTGTTTTTT. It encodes CAISESEEKLFF.

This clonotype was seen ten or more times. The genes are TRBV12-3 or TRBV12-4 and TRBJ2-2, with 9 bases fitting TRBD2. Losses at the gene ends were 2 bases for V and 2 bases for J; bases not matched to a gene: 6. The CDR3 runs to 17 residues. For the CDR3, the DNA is TGTGCCAGCAGTTTAACCTTAGCGGGGGCAAACACCGGGGAGCTGTTTTTT. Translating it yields CASSLTLAGANTGELFF.

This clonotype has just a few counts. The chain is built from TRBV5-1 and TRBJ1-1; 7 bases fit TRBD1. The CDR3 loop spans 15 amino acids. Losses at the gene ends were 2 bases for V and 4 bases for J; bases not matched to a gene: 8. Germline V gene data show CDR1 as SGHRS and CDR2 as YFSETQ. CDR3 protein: CASSFGQGGFTEAFF. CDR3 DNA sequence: TGCGCCAGCAGCTTCGGCCAGGGGGGTTTCACTGAAGCTTTCTTT.

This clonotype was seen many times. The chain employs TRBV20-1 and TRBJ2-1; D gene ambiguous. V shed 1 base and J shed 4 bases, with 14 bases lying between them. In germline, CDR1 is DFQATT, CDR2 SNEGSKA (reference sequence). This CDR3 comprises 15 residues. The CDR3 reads CSARGEYTRYNEQFF. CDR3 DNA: TGCAGTGCTAGAGGCGAGTACACTCGATACAATGAGCAGTTCTTC.

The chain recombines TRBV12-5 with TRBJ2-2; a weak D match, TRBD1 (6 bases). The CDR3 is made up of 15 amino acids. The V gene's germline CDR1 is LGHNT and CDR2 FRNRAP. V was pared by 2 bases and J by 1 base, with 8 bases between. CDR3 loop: CASGLQGLNTGELFF. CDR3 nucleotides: TGTGCTAGTGGTTTGCAGGGGCTGAACACCGGGGAGCTGTTTTTT.